The 3 T cell receptor beta chains below were found in one sample sequenced in a study of T cells after posttransplantation cyclophosphamide. Libraries were prepared by immunoSEQ multiplex PCR; TCRdb keeps only in-frame clonotypes and omits some of them. The profile shows about 52,000 clones, 85% to 95% of them singletons. The sequencing input was PBMCs. The receptor set was obtained from a woman aged 30 to 39 in good health and a related stem cell transplant donor.

The chain employs TRBV7-3 and TRBJ1-5, with D maybe TRBD1 (5 bases). This CDR3 contains 13 residues. Germline CDR1 SGHTA, CDR2 FQGTGA. The V end was cut by 5 bases, the J end by 11 bases, with 16 bases between. The CDR3, as DNA: TGTGCCAGCAGCCGGACACTCCTAGGGGCCCAGCATTTT. Translated, it gives CASSRTLLGAQHF. Filled out from reference TRBV7-3 and TRBJ1-5, the complete variable domain reads GAGVSQTPSNKVTEKGKYVELRCDPISGHTALYWYRQSLGQGPEFLIYFQGTGAADDSGLPNDRFFAVRPEGSVSTLKIQRTERGDSAVYLCASSRTLLGAQHFGDGTRLSIL.

The genes are TRBV6-1 and TRBJ2-3; D not certain. The CDR3 contains 14 residues. CDR1 and CDR2 from the germline V gene are MNHNS and SASEGT. The V end lost 6 bases, the J end lost 4 bases, and 14 bases lay between the germline ends. CDR3 residues: CASRILIAPDTQYF. In DNA form, the CDR3 reads TGTGCCAGCAGGATACTAATTGCCCCAGATACGCAGTATTTT.

This chain links TRBV19 with TRBJ2-7; 8 positions agree with TRBD1. Losses at the gene ends were 5 bases for V and 2 bases for J; bases not matched to a gene: 8. The CDR3 has 15 residues. The germline V gene has CDR1 LNHDA and CDR2 SQIVND (reference sequence). The DNA for the CDR3 is TGTGCCAGTAGTCTAACCGGGACAGGAACCTACGAGCAGTACTTC. Encoded protein: CASSLTGTGTYEQYF.